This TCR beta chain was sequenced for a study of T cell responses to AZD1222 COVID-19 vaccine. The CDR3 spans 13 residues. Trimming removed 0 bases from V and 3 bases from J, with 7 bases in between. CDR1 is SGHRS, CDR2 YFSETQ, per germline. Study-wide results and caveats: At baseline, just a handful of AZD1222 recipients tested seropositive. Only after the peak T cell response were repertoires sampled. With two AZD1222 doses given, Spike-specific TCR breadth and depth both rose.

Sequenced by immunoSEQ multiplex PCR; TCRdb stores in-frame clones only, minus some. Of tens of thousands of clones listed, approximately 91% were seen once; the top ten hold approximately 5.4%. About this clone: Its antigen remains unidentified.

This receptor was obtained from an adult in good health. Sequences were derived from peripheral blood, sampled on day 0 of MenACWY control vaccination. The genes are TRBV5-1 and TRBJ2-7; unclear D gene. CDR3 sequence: CASSLGAGYEQYF. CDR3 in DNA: TGCGCCAGCAGCTTGGGGGCTGGCTACGAGCAGTACTTC. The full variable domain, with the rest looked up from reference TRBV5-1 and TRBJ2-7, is KAGVTQTPRYLIKTRGQQVTLSCSPISGHRSVSWYQQTPGQGLQFLFEYFSETQRNKGNFPGRFSGRQFSNSRSEMNVSTLELGDSALYLCASSLGAGYEQYFGPGTRLTVT.